These 16 T cell receptor beta chains came from one sample sequenced in a study of T cells expressing NK-cell markers (dated by TCRdb to the early 2020s). Library generation was performed with 5' RACE. The run used an Illumina HiSeq 2000. Once TCRdb had reprocessed the reads, it stored one entry per CDR3 protein sequence and supplied no DNA. The sample's records list 130,000 to 150,000 distinct CDR3 sequences. The ten most abundant clones make up roughly an eighth of the sample. Material for sequencing was blood T cells: a sorted CD56 or NKG2C T cell subset, CD4+ or CD8+ T cells, or bulk PBMC T cells (not recorded which). The receptors shown here come from a man aged 18 to 29 in good health. Donor details come from another sample of the same person, matched by shared clones.

The rearrangement uses TRBV19 and TRBJ2-1. The V gene's germline CDR1 is LNHDA and CDR2 SQIVND (reference sequence). The CDR3 sequence is 15 residues long. The CDR3 protein is CASSPAGGSYNEQFF.

V is TRBV12-3 or TRBV12-4 and J is TRBJ2-1. This CDR3 has 12 residues. The CDR3 is CASRPSLDEQFF.

The chain combines TRBV30 with TRBJ2-5; TCRdb designates TRBD2, a call that cannot be tested without DNA. The CDR3 is 14 residues long. Germline V gives CDR1 GTSNPN, CDR2 SVGIG (reference sequence). CDR3 amino acids: CAWSPSGRGETQYF.

The chain links TRBV12-3 or TRBV12-4 to TRBJ2-2; TCRdb outputs TRBD2, but without DNA this stays unchecked. The CDR3 runs 15 residues. The CDR3 loop is CASSSGTSGTGELFF.

The chain uses TRBV4-3 and TRBJ2-7. This CDR3 comprises 14 residues. Germline values: CDR1 LGHNA, CDR2 YSLEER. CDR3 amino acids: CASSQETRYYEQYF.

The rearrangement links TRBV25-1 to TRBJ2-1; lacking DNA, the TRBD2 call made by TCRdb goes unchecked. Per germline, CDR1 MGHDK and CDR2 SYGVNS. The CDR3 length is 17 residues. CDR3 protein: CASSDMGLAGGPYEQFF.

CDR3 region: CASSGVAGLNTGELFF. This chain connects TRBV25-1 to TRBJ2-2; absent DNA, TCRdb's TRBD2 call cannot be checked. CDR3 size: 16 residues. CDR1 is MGHDK and CDR2 is SYGVNS in the germline V gene.

The chain has TRBV5-5 and TRBJ2-1; TCRdb reports TRBD1, a call that lacks DNA to check it against. Germline lookup yields CDR1 SGHKS and CDR2 YYEKEE (reference sequence). CDR3 length: 13 amino acids. CDR3 in amino acids: CASSDPGDNEQFF.

The chain combines TRBV4-3 with TRBJ1-3. CDR1 and CDR2 from the germline V gene are LGHNA and YSLEER. This CDR3 spans 15 amino acids. The CDR3 spells CASSQDKANGNTIYF.

The rearrangement joins TRBV6-1 to TRBJ2-3. CDR3 length: 15 amino acids. CDR1 and CDR2 (germline): MNHNS, SASEGT. The CDR3 is CASSEAGAGTDTQYF.

The J gene is TRBJ2-3, the V gene TRBV28; TCRdb selects TRBD2, and the lack of DNA leaves this call unchecked. The CDR3 sequence is 16 residues long. Germline V gene lookup returns CDR1 MDHEN and CDR2 SYDVKM. CDR3 loop: CASSFGTGGPADTQYF.

This chain connects TRBV4-2 to TRBJ2-1; TCRdb's D call of TRBD2 is untestable without DNA. This CDR3 spans 19 amino acids. Germline V gene sequence: CDR1 LGHNA, CDR2 YNFKEQ. CDR3 amino acids: CASSQEEPPAQPTYNEQFF.

The V call is TRBV6-5, the J call TRBJ2-2; the TCRdb D gene call, TRBD1, has no DNA to confirm it. The germline gives CDR1 MNHEY, CDR2 SVGAGI. The CDR3 totals 19 residues. CDR3 amino acids: CASSSHRLDRGRNTGELFF.

The V and J genes are TRBV29-1 and TRBJ2-2. This CDR3 is 13 amino acids long. CDR1 and CDR2 (germline): SQVTM, ANQGSEA. This chain's CDR3 is CSVGDSSAGELFF.

The chain recombines TRBV12-3 or TRBV12-4 with TRBJ2-5; with no DNA, the TCRdb D assignment of TRBD2 cannot be verified. CDR3 length: 13 amino acids. CDR3 residues: CASTEGLSRSQYF.

The chain links TRBV7-8 to TRBJ2-4; the D gene TCRdb calls, TRBD2, cannot be checked with no DNA. CDR3 length: 15 residues. Germline values: CDR1 SGHVS, CDR2 FQNEAQ. The CDR3: CASSLERPPGHIQYF.